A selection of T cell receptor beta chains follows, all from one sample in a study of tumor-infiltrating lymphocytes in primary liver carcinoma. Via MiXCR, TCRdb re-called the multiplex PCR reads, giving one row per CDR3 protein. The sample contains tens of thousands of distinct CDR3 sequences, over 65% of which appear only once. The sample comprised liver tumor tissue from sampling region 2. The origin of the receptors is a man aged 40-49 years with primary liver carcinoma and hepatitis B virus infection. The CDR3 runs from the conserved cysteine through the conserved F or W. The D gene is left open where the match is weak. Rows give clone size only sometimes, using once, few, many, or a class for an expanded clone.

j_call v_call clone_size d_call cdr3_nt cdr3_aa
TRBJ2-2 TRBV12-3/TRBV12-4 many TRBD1 TGTGCCAGCAGCTCAAGACAGGGGACGAGCACCGGGGAGCTGTTTTTT CASSSRQGTSTGELFF
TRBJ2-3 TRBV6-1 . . TGTGCCAGCAGTGCCTGTCAGGGAATAGCAAGGACAGATACGCAGTATTTT CASSACQGIARTDTQYF
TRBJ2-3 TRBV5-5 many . TGTGCCAGCAGCTGGCTCCCCGCTGAACCGGGACTCCCTTTGGGTACGCAGTATTTT CASSWLPAEPGLPLGTQYF
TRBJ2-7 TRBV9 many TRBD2 TGTGCCAGCAGCGTAGAGGGAGCGGGAGGCTTCTACGAGCAGTACTTC CASSVEGAGGFYEQYF
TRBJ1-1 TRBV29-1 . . TGCAGCGTTGCCCAACGTGTTAACACTGAAGCTTTCTTT CSVAQRVNTEAFF
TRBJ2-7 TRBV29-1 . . TGCAGCGTGGAGGGGCCCGCGTCCTACGAGCAATACTTC CSVEGPASYEQYF
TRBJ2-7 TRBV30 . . TGTGTCTGGTCCGGGACGCTTAATAACGTGCAGTACTTC CVWSGTLNNVQYF
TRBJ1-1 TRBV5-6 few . TGTGTCAGCAGTGGAGGCGACGGAATGAACACTGAAGCTTTCTTT CVSSGGDGMNTEAFF
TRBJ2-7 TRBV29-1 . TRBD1 TGCAGCGTTGAATTCCCGGGGACAGAGAATTCCTACGAGCTATACTTC CSVEFPGTENSYELYF
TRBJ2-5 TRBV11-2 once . TGTACCAGCAGATCCCGGGACTCGACCTACCAAGAGACCCAGTGCTTC CTSRSRDSTYQETQCF
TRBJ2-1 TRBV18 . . TGTGCCAGCTCACTATACAGAGACGTAACCTACAATGAGCAGTTCTTC CASSLYRDVTYNEQFF
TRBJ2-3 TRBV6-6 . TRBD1 TGTGCCAACAGTTACGTCTGGGTCAGGGGGCTGACAGATACGCGGTATTTT CANSYVWVRGLTDTRYF
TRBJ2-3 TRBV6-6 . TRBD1 TGTGCCAGCAGTTACGTCTGGGTCAGGGGGCTGACATATACACAGTATTTT CASSYVWVRGLTYTQYF
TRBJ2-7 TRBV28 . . TGTGCCAGCATTTTAATACAGGCTGACGAGCAGTATTTC CASILIQADEQYF
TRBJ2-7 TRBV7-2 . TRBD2 TGTGCCAGTAGCTGGACTAGCGGGACCTACGAGCGGTACTTC CASSWTSGTYERYF
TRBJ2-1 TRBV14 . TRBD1 TGTGCCAGCAGCCAAGAGCAGGGGGTGAGTGAGCAGTTCTTC CASSQEQGVSEQFF
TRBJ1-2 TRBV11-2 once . TGTGCCACCAGCTTGGAGGGGGACTATGGCTACACCTTC CATSLEGDYGYTF
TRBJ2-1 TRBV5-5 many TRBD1 TGTGCCAGCAGCATCAACCCTTTTGGGACAGGTGCCTACAATGAGCAGTTCTTC CASSINPFGTGAYNEQFF
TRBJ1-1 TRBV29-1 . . TGCAGCGCCCAGAGGCTGACCCGGGATGGTGAAGCTTTCTTT CSAQRLTRDGEAFF
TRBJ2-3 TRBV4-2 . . TGTGCCAGCAGCCAAGATGAGGGAGCGAGAGGCGTAGATACGCAGTATTTT CASSQDEGARGVDTQYF
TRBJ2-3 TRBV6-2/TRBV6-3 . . TGTGCCAGCAGTGGCTCCACAGTGGGTTACTCAGATACGCAGTGTTTT CASSGSTVGYSDTQCF
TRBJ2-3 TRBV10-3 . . TGTGCCATCAATGCGCGGATTTTGGCGGGACTTAGCGCAGATACGCAGTATTTT CAINARILAGLSADTQYF
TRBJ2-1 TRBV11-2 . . TGTGCCAGCGTACTAGGGGACCTCCAGGGACATGAACAGCTCTTC CASVLGDLQGHEQLF
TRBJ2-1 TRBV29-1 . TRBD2 TGCAGCAGCGGACTAGCGAGATTGTCAAATGAGCAGTTCTTC CSSGLARLSNEQFF
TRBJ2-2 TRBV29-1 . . TGCAGCGCTAGGACAAGGGGCGCGAAAGTGGTCACCGGGGAGCTGTTTTTT CSARTRGAKVVTGELFF
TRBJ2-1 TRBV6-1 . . TGTGCCAGCAATGAGGACATCTACAATGAGCACTTCTTC CASNEDIYNEHFF
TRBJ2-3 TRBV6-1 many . TGTGCCACCAGGAGAGGGACCCGAGCTAGCACAGATACGCAGTATTTT CATRRGTRASTDTQYF
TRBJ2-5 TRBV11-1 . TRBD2 TGTGCCAGCAGCTTCCGCAGCGGGGCGCGGACCCAGTACTTC CASSFRSGARTQYF
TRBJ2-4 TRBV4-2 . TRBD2 TGTGCCAGCAGCCCGCCCCCGCTAGCGGGGATAGCCAAAAACATTCAGCATTTC CASSPPPLAGIAKNIQHF
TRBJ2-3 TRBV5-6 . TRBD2 TGTGACAGTAAGACTAGCAGGAGTGCAGATACGCAGTATTTT CDSKTSRSADTQYF
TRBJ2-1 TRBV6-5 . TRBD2 TGTACCAGCTCGTGGGACAGGAGGACTAGCGGGAGGGCGCATGAGCAGTTCTTC CTSSWDRRTSGRAHEQFF
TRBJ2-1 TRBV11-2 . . TGTGCCAGCTCCAACCGGCAGGACCACAATGAGCAGTTCTTC CASSNRQDHNEQFF
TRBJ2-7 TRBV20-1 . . TGCAGAGCGGCGGGGGCGGAGCCCTACGAGCAGTACTTC CRAAGAEPYEQYF
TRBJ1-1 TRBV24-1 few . TGTGCCACCAGTGATAGTCAGAACACTGAAGCTTTCTTT CATSDSQNTEAFF
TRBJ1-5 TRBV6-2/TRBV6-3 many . TGTGCCAGCAGGGAGGACAGCCATCAGCCCCAGCATTTT CASREDSHQPQHF
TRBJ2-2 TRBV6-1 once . TGTCCCAGCAGTGGTCTTAGCCTCACCGGGGAGCTGTTTTTT CPSSGLSLTGELFF
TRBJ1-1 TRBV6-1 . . TGTGCCAGTAGTGTACAGGTAGGAGCTGAAGCTTTCTTT CASSVQVGAEAFF
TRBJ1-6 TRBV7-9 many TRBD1 TGTGCCAGCAGCTTCGGGACAGGACATAATTCACCCCTCCACTTT CASSFGTGHNSPLHF
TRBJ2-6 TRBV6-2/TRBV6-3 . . TGTGCCAGCACTTACACCTATGGGGCCAACGTCCTGACTTTC CASTYTYGANVLTF
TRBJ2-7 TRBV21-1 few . TGTGCCAGCAGCAAAGCGTGGGGGGGAGCAGGGAAAGAAGGCGAGCAGTACTTC CASSKAWGGAGKEGEQYF
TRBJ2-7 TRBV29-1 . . TGCAGCGTCTCCCGACTAGTGGGAGCCTATGAGCAGTACTTC CSVSRLVGAYEQYF
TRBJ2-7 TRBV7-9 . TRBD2 TGTGTCAACAGCTTAGGGCTAGCGGCCTCCACCTACGAGCAGTACTTC CVNSLGLAASTYEQYF
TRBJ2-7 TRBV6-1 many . TGTGCCAGCAGTGGCTCGGCGGACGGAACCTACGAGCAGTACTTC CASSGSADGTYEQYF
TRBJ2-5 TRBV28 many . TGTGCCAGCAGCAAGGCCGGGGCCCTTGGAGAGACCCAGTACTTC CASSKAGALGETQYF
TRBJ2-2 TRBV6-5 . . TGTGCCAGCAGTTATGCACTGGACGGCACCGGGGACCTGTTTTTT CASSYALDGTGDLFF
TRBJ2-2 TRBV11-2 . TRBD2 TGTGCCAGCAGCTTAATGGCGCTAGCGGGAACAAGGGAGCTGTTTTTT CASSLMALAGTRELFF
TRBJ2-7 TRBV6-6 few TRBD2 TGTGCCAGCAATCCTGGAAGACTAGCGGCCCGGAGCTCCTACGAGCAGTACTTC CASNPGRLAARSSYEQYF
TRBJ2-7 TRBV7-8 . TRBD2 TGTGCCAGCAGCTCCGCTAGCGGGCCGCCCTACGAACAGTACTTC CASSSASGPPYEQYF
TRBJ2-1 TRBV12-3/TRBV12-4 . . TGTGCCAGCGGGCAAAAGGGCCCCGATGAGCAGTTCTTC CASGQKGPDEQFF
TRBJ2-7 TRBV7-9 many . TGTGCCAGCAGCCCCCAGGATGAGCAGTACTTC CASSPQDEQYF
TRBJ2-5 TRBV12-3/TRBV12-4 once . TGTGCCAGCGGTACGGGCCTCCCCCCAGAGACCCAGTATTTC CASGTGLPPETQYF
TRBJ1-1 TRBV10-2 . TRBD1 TGCGTCAGCAGCGGACAGGGGACATATGAAGCTTTCTTT CVSSGQGTYEAFF
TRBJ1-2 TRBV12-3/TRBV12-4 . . TGTGCCAGCGACCCGACGGGGGGACACTATGGCTACACCTTC CASDPTGGHYGYTF
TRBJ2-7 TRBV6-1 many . TGTGCCAGCAGTCGCGTAGAATTGGGGCCCTACGAGCAGTACTTC CASSRVELGPYEQYF